This section outlines one T cell receptor beta chain sequence together with its context. The V segment lost 1 base and the J segment 0 bases; nucleotides outside the gene matches: 6. The CDR3 is made up of 18 amino acids. Germline CDR1 reads LNHDA; CDR2 reads SQIVND (reference sequence). This sample is part of a study of shared clonotypes between healthy human individuals. Assay: immunoSEQ multiplex PCR; the TCRdb copy retains only in-frame clones and omits some. The sample has 2 million to 2.5 million clones, over 90% seen once. The receptor's source is a man aged 18-30 years in good health. Some clones in this sample may be carry-over from other donors' samples. The chain has TRBV19 and TRBJ2-6, with 7 bases matching TRBD1. The sample was naive CD4+ T cells from PBMCs. Subset denoted: CD45RA+ positively selected. In DNA form, the CDR3 reads TGTGCCAGTAGTATAGGCCGACAGGGAAGCTCTGGGGCCAACGTCCTGACTTTC. This codes for CASSIGRQGSSGANVLTF.